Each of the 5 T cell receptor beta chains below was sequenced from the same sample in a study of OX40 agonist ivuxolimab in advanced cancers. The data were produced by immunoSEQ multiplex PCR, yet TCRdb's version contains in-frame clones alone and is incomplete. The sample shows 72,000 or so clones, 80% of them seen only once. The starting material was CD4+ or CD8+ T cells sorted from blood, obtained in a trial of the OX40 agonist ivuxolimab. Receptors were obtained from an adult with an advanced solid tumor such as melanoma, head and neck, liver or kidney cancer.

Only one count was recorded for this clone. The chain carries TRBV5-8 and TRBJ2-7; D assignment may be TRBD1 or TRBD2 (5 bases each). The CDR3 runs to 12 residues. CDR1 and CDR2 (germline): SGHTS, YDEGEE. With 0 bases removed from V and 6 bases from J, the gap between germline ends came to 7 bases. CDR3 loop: CASSLGGGEQYF. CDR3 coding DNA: TGTGCCAGCAGCTTGGGTGGGGGCGAGCAGTACTTC.

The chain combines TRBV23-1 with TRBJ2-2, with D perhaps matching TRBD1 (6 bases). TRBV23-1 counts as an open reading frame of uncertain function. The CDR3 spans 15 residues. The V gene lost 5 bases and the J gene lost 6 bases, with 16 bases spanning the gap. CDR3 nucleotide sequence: TGCGCCAGCAGTGACAGGCCGCAAGTGGCCGGGGAGCTGTTTTTT. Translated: CASSDRPQVAGELFF.

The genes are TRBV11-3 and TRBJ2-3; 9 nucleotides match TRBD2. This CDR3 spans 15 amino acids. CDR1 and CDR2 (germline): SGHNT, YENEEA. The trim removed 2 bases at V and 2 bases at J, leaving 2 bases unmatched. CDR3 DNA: TGTGCCAGCAGCTTACTAGCGGGGTCCACAGATACGCAGTATTTT. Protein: CASSLLAGSTDTQYF.

The DNA of the CDR3 is TGTGCCAGCAGCAAACAGGGCTTGTCTGAAAAACTGTTTTTT. This translates into CASSKQGLSEKLFF. The gene calls are TRBV11-2 and TRBJ1-4, with a possible D match to TRBD1 (6 bases). This CDR3 region has 14 residues. Germline V gene lookup returns CDR1 SGHAT and CDR2 FQNNGV. Trimming cost V 5 bases and J 7 bases, with 14 bases left between them.

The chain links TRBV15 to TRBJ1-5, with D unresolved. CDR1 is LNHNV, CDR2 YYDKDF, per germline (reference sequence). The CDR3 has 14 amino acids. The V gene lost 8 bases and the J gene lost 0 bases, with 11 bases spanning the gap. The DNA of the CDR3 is TGTGCCACCGGACGGCCCTATAGCAATCAGCCCCAGCATTTT. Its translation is CATGRPYSNQPQHF.